This paragraph covers one TCR beta chain sequence. The data were taken from a study of blood T cell repertoires in COVID-19. As for the study in general: The origin of the acute and convalescent COVID-19 samples was the United States, Italy and Spain. Sources were T cells, B-cell-depleted T cells, or PBMCs; the material itself was cDNA or gDNA.

Original processing notes: Amplification of reference gene primers was used by the study to estimate nucleated cell counts. TCRdb's copy holds only in-frame clones and misses some; the assay was immunoSEQ multiplex PCR. D and trimming were read from the DNA, whereas the V and J calls and clone size are those reported in that table. The sample consists of around 200,000 clones, around 83% of them appearing once. This TCR was sampled from an elderly woman with acute or convalescent COVID-19. Sequenced sample: peripheral blood.

CDR3 bases: TGTGCTAGTGGACGCGACAGCCTCCGTTCACCCCTCCACTTT. Translating gives CASGRDSLRSPLHF. V usage is TRBV12-5 and J usage is TRBJ1-6; D perhaps matches TRBD1 (5 bases). The CDR3 length is 14 residues. V was shortened by 6 bases and J by 9 bases, with 15 bases between the two germline ends. Per germline, CDR1 LGHNT and CDR2 FRNRAP.